The T cell receptor beta chain under discussion was sequenced for a study of naive and memory T cell subsets. The ends were cut back, 6 bases at V and 0 bases at J, with 11 bases in the middle. This CDR3 contains 14 residues. Germline CDR1 MNHEY, CDR2 SMNVEV (reference sequence). The table lists this clonotype with many counts. Its antigen is still unknown. Alpha and beta constant region primers primed reverse transcription for blood and skin samples. Ligated cDNA underwent four rounds of PCR with nested alpha and beta constant region primers and SP2. MiXCR, run by TCRdb on the UMI-ligation and nested PCR reads, gives a single entry per CDR3 protein. The sample has around 18,000 distinct CDR3 sequences; about a tenth are singletons. Regarding treatment: skin biopsy from PPD injection site in Mantoux-positive individual. Reverse transcription used DNase-treated unsorted total RNA, aiming for about 1 to 1000 ng.

Study results and caveats: Far more TCRs reportedly came from tuberculin skin test site biopsies. TCR transcript changes with activation or differentiation may affect this RNA method.

This material consisted of skin, taken from a tuberculin skin test site. The TCR originated in an adult in good health. The V and J genes are TRBV27 and TRBJ2-5; D assignment may be TRBD1 or TRBD2 (5 bases each). CDR3 bases: TGTGCCAGCAGGCTGGGACCGAACCAAGAGACCCAGTACTTC. Translating it yields CASRLGPNQETQYF.